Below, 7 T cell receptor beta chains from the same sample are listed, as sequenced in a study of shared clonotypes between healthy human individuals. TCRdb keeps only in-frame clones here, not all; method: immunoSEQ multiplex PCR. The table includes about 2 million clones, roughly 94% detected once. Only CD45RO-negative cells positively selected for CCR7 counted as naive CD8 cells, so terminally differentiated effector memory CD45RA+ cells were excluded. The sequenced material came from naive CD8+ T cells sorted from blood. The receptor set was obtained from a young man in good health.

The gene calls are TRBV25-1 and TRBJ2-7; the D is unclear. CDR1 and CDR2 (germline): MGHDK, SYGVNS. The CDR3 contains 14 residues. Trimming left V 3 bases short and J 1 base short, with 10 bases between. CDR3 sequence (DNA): TGTGCCAGCAGTGACGGCCAGTCTTCCTACGAGCAGTACTTC. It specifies CASSDGQSSYEQYF.

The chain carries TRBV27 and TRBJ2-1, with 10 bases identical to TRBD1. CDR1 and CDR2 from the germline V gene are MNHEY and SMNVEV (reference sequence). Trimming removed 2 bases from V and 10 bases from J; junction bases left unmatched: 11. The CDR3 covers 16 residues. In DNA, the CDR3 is TGTGCCAGCAGTTTACTAACCGGGACAGGGGTTGACGAGCAGTTCTTC. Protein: CASSLLTGTGVDEQFF.

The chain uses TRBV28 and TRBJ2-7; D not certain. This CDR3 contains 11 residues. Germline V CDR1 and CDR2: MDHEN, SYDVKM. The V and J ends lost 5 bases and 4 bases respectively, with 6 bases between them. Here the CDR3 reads CASSREYEQYF. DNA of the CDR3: TGTGCCAGCAGTCGCGAATACGAGCAGTACTTC.

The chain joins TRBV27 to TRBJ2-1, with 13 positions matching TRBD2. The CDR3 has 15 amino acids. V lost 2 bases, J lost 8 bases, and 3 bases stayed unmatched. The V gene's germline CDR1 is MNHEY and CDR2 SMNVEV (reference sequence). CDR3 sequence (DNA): TGTGCCAGCAGTTTAACTAGCGGGGGGGTAGATGAGCAGTTCTTC. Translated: CASSLTSGGVDEQFF.

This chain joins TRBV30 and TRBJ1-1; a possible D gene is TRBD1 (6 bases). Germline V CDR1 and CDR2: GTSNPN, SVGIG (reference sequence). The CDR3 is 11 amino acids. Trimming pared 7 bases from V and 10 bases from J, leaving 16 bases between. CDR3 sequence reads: CAYDTGPAAFF. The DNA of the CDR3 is TGTGCCTACGACACAGGGCCGGCAGCTTTCTTT.

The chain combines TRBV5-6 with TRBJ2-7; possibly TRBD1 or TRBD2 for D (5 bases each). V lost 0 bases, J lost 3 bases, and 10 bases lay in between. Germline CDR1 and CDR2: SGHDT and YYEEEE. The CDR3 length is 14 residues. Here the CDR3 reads CASSLGGTLYEQYF. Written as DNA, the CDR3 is TGTGCCAGCAGCTTGGGGGGGACCCTCTACGAGCAGTACTTC.

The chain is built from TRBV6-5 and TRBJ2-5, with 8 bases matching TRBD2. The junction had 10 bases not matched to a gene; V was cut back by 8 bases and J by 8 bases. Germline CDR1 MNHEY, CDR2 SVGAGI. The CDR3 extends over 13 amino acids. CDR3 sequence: CASGAYGGETQYF. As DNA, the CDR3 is TGTGCCAGCGGGGCCTACGGGGGGGAAACCCAGTACTTC.